This T cell receptor (beta chain) was sequenced during a study of blood T cell repertoires in COVID-19. Study at large: PBMCs, B-cell-depleted T cells, or T cells were the source of the cDNA or gDNA that made up the material.

Trimming removed 3 bases from V and 2 bases from J, with 14 bases in between. Germline V CDR1 and CDR2: SNHLY, FYNNEI. This CDR3 contains 16 residues. In the source study's methods: From reference gene primer amplification, estimates of nucleated cell counts were derived. Here immunoSEQ multiplex PCR was the method, and the copy in TCRdb shows in-frame clones only, minus some. D and trimming come from the DNA, and the V and J calls and clone size come from that table. The top ten clones hold 1.3% of a sample with some 380,000 clones, 80% to 90% of them seen once. Across about two dozen US areas, participants ranged in age from roughly 18 to 95 years.

This TCR was sampled from a man in his thirties or forties who had recovered from COVID-19. The sequenced sample consisted of PBMCs or T cells enriched from blood (not recorded which). This sequence joins TRBV2 and TRBJ1-5, with no clear D. The CDR3 bases are TGTGCCAGCAGTGATTCCGCGGGCCTGGGCAATCAGCCCCAGCATTTT. Protein sequence: CASSDSAGLGNQPQHF.